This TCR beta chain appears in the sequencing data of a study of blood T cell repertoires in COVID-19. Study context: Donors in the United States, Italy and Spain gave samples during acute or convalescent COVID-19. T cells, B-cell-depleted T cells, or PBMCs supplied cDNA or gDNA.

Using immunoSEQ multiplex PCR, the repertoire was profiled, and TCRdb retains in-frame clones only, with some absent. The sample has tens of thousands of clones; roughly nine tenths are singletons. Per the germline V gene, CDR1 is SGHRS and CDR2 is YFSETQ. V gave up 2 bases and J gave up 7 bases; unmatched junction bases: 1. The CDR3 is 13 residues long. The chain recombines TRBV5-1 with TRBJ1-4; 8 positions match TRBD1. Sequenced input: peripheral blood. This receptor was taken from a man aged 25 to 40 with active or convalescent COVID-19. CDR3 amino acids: CASSFDRGEKLFF. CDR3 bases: TGCGCCAGCAGCTTCGACAGGGGTGAAAAACTGTTTTTT.